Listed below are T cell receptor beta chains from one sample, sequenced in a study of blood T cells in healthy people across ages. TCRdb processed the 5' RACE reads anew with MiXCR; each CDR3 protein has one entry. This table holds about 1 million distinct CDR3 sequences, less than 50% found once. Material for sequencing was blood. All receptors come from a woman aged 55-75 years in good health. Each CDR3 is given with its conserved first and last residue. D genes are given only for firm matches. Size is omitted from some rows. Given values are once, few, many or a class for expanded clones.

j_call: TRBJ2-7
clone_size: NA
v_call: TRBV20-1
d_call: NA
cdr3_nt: TGCAGTGCGGGAAGGTTAGGACGAGCGGGCGAGCAGTACTTC
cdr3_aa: CSAGRLGRAGEQYF

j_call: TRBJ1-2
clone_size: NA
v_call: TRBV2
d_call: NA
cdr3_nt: TGTGCCAGCCACGGTAGGCCTTCCCCCAACTATGGCTACACCTTC
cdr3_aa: CASHGRPSPNYGYTF

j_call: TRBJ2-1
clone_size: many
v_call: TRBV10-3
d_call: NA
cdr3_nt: TGTGCCATCAGTGAAGGGCTACGGGAGCAGTTCTTC
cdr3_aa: CAISEGLREQFF

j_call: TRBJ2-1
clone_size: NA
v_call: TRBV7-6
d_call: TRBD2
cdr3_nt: TGTGCCAGCAGCTTTCTAGCGGACTCCTACAATGAGCAGTTCTTC
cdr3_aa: CASSFLADSYNEQFF

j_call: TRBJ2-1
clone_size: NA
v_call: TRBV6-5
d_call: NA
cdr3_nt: TGTGCCAGCAGTTACTCAGGGCCGGACAATGAGCAGTTCTTC
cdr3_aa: CASSYSGPDNEQFF

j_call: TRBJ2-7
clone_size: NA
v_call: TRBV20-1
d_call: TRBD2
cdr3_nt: TGCAGTGCTCACCCCCTAGCGGGGGACCCCTACGAGCAGTACTTC
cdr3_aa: CSAHPLAGDPYEQYF

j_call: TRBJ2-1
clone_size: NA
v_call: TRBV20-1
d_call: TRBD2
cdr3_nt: TGCAGTGCTAGGGCTACTAGCGGGAGGGGCGATGAGCAGTTCTTC
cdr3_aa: CSARATSGRGDEQFF

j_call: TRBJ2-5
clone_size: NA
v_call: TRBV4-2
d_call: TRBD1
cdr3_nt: TGTGCCACCAGCCGAAAACAGGGGCCCCAAGGGACCCAGTACTTC
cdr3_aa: CATSRKQGPQGTQYF

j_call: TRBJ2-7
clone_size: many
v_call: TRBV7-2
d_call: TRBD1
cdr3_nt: TGTGCCAGCAGCCGGACAGGGTCCTACGAGCAGTACTTC
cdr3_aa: CASSRTGSYEQYF

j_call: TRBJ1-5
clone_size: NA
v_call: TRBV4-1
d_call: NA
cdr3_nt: TGCGCCAGCAGCCAAAGCCCGGGACAAGGGATCCGACAGCCCCAGCATTTT
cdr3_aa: CASSQSPGQGIRQPQHF

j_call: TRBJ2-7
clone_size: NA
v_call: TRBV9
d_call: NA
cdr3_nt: TGTGCCAGCAGCGTAGGAAGGGTATCATCCTCCTACGAGCAGTACTTC
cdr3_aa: CASSVGRVSSSYEQYF